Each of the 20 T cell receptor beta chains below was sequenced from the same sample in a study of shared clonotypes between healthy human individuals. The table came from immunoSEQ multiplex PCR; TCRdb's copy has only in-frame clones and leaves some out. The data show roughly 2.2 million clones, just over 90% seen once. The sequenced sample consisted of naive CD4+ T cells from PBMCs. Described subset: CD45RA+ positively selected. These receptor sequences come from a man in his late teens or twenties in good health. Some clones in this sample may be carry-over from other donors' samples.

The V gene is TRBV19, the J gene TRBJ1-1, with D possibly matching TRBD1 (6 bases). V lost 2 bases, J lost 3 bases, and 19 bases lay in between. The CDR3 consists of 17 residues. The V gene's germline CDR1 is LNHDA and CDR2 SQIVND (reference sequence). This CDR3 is CASSISMGAPEDTEAFF. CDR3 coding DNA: TGTGCCAGTAGTATAAGCATGGGGGCCCCCGAGGACACTGAAGCTTTCTTT.

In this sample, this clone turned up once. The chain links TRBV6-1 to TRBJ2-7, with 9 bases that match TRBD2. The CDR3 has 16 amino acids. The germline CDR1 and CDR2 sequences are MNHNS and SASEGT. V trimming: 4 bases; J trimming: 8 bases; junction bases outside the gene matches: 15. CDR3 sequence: CASSGGLARQRGKQYF. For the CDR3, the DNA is TGTGCCAGCAGTGGTGGACTAGCGAGACAACGAGGCAAGCAGTACTTC.

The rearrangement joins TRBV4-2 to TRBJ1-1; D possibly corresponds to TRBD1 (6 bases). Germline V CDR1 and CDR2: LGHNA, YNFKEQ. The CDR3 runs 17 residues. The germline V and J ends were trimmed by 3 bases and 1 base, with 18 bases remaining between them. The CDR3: CASSQRIPGAGNTEAFF. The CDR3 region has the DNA TGTGCCAGCAGCCAGAGGATCCCAGGGGCCGGGAACACTGAAGCTTTCTTT.

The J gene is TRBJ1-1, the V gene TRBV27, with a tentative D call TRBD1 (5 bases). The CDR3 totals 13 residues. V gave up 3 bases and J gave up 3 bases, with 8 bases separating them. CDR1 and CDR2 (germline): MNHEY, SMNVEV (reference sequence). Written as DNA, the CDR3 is TGTGCCAGCAGTTTCCCGGGGGACACTGAAGCTTTCTTT. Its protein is CASSFPGDTEAFF.

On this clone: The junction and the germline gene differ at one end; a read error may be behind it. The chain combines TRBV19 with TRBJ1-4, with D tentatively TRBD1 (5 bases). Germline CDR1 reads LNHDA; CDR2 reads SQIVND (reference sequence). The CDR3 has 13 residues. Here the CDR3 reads CASSISRGEKLFF. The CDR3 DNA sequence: TGTGCCAGTAGTATATCCCGGGGCGAAAAGCTGTTTTTT. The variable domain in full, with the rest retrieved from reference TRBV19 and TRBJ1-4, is DGGITQSPKYLFRKEGQNVTLSCEQNLNHDAMYWYRQDPGQGLRLIYYSQIVNDFQKGDIAEGYSVSREKKESFPLTVTSAQKNPTAFYLCASSISRGEKLFFGSGTQLSVL.

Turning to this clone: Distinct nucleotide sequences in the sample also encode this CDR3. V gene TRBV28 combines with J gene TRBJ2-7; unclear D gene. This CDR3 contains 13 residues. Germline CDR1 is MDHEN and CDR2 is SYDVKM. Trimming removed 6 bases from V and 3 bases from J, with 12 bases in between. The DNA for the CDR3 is TGTGCCAGCAGCCGCACCTCCGGCTACGAGCAGTACTTC. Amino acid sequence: CASSRTSGYEQYF. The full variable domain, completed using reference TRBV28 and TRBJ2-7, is DVKVTQSSRYLVKRTGEKVFLECVQDMDHENMFWYRQDPGLGLRLIYFSYDVKMKEKGDIPEGYSVSREKKERFSLILESASTNQTSMYLCASSRTSGYEQYFGPGTRLTVT.

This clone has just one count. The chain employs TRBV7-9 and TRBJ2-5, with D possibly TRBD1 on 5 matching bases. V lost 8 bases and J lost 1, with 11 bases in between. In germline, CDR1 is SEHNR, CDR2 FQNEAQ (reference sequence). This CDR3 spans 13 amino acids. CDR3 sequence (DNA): TGTGCCAGCGGTCTCAGGGCCCAAGAGACCCAGTACTTC. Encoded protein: CASGLRAQETQYF.

The CDR3 is CASLKRGNQETQYF. For the CDR3, the DNA is TGTGCCAGCCTAAAACGGGGCAATCAGGAGACCCAGTACTTC. The chain joins TRBV6-6 to TRBJ2-5; D tentatively fits TRBD1 or TRBD2 (5 bases each). From germline, CDR1 is MNHNY and CDR2 SVGAGI (reference sequence). V lost 8 bases to trimming and J lost 5 bases, with 18 bases between them. The CDR3 extends over 14 amino acids.

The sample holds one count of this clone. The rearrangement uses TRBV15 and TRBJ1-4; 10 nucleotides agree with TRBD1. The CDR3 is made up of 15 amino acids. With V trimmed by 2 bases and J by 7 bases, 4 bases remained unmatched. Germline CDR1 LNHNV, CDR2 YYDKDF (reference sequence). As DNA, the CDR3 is TGTGCCACCAGCAGACCGACAGGGGGCGGTGAAAAACTGTTTTTT. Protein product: CATSRPTGGGEKLFF.

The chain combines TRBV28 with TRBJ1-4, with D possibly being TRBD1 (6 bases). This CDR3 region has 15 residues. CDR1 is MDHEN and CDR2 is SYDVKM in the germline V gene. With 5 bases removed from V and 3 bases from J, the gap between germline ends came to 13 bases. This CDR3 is CASSPYRAANEKLFF. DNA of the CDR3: TGTGCCAGCAGTCCTTACAGGGCGGCTAATGAAAAACTGTTTTTT.

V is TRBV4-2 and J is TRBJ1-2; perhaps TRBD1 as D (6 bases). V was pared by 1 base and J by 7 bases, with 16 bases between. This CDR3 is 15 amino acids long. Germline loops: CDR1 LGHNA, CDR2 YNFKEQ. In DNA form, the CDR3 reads TGTGCCAGCAGCCAAGGTGGACAGCGCTTAGGTGGCTACACCTTC. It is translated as CASSQGGQRLGGYTF.

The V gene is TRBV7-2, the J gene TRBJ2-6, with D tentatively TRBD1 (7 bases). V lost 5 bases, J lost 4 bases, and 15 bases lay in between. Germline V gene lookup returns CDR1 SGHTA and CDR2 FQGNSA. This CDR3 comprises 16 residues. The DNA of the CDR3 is TGTGCCAGCAGCCCCCAGGGGGGACCCGGGGCCAACGTCCTGACTTTC. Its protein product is CASSPQGGPGANVLTF.

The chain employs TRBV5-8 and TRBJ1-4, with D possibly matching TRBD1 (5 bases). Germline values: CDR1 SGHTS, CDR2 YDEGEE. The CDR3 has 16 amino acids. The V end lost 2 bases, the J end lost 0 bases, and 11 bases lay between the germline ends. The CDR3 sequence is CASSFRTSATNEKLFF. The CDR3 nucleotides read TGTGCCAGCAGCTTTCGGACATCCGCAACTAATGAAAAACTGTTTTTT.

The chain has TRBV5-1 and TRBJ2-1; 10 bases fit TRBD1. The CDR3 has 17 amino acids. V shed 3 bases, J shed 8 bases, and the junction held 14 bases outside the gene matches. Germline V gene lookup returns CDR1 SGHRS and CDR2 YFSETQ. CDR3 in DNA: TGCGCCAGCAGCTCCTCGACAGGGGGCGCCGGGGTTGATGAGCAGTTCTTC. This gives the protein CASSSSTGGAGVDEQFF.

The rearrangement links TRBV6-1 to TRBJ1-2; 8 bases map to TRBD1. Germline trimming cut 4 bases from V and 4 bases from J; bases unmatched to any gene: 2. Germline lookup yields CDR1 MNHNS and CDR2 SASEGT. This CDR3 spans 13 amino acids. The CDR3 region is CASSATGGYGYTF. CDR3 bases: TGTGCCAGCAGTGCCACAGGGGGCTATGGCTACACCTTC.

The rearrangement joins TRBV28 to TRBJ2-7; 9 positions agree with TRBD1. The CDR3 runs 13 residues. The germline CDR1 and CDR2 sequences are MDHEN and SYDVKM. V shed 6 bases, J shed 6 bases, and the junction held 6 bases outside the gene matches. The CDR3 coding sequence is TGTGCCAGCAGCTCCGGACAGGGGTTCGAGCAGTACTTC. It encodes CASSSGQGFEQYF.

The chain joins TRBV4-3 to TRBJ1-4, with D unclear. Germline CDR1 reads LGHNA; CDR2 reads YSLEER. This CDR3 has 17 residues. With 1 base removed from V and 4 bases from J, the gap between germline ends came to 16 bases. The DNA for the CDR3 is TGCGCCAGCAGCCAAGGCCCTCCGCGGGCCGTTAATGAAAAACTGTTTTTT. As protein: CASSQGPPRAVNEKLFF.

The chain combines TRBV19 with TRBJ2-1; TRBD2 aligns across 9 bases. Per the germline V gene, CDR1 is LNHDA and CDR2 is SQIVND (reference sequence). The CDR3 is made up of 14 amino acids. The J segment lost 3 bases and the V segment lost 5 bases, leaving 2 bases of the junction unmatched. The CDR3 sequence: CASSLAGVYNEQFF. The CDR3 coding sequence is TGTGCCAGTAGTTTAGCGGGGGTCTACAATGAGCAGTTCTTC.

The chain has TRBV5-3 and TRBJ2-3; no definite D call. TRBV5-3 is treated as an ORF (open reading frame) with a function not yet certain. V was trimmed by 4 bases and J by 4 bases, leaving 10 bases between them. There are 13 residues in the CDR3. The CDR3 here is CARSPPRPDTQYF. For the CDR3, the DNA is TGTGCCAGAAGCCCGCCCCGGCCAGATACGCAGTATTTT.

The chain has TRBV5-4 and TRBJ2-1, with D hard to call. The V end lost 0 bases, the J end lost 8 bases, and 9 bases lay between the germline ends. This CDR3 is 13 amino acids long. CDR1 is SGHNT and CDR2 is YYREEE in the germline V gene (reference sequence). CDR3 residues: CASSLEPPHEQFF. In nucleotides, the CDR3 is TGTGCCAGCAGCTTGGAACCGCCCCATGAGCAGTTCTTC.